These 28 T cell receptor beta chains were all obtained from the same sample, sequenced in a study of blood T cell repertoires in COVID-19. Repertoires were generated with immunoSEQ multiplex PCR, while TCRdb's copy carries only in-frame clones and drops some. Here the sample spans roughly 120,000 clones, roughly 80% being singletons. The specimen sequenced was peripheral blood. The receptors were gathered from a woman between 55 and 75 years old with acute or convalescent COVID-19.

The chain carries TRBV25-1 and TRBJ1-1; 7 bases match TRBD1. The germline gives CDR1 MGHDK, CDR2 SYGVNS. The V gene end was trimmed by 6 bases and the J gene end by 5 bases; junction bases not matched to a gene: 9. This CDR3 contains 14 residues. The CDR3 DNA sequence: TGTGCCAGCAGCCACGGGACAGTGAGGACTGAAGCTTTCTTT. Protein product: CASSHGTVRTEAFF.

This clone showed up just a few times. The CDR3 nucleotides are TGTGCCAGCAGCTTAGTTGCGGGACAGATAAACACTGAAGCTTTCTTT. Translated: CASSLVAGQINTEAFF. V is TRBV7-8 and J is TRBJ1-1; 7 positions match TRBD1. The CDR3 totals 16 residues. The J segment lost 2 bases and the V segment lost 1 base, leaving 7 bases of the junction unmatched. From germline, CDR1 is SGHVS and CDR2 FQNEAQ.

The V gene is TRBV19, the J gene TRBJ1-2; 10 bases agree with TRBD1. V gave up 2 bases and J gave up 0 bases; unmatched junction bases: 6. Per the germline V gene, CDR1 is LNHDA and CDR2 is SQIVND (reference sequence). The CDR3 is made up of 17 amino acids. The CDR3, as DNA: TGTGCCAGTAGTATACTGACAGGGGGCCTTACTAACTATGGCTACACCTTC. It codes for CASSILTGGLTNYGYTF.

The chain joins TRBV6-5 to TRBJ1-6; D possibly corresponds to TRBD1 (5 bases). The CDR3 is 15 amino acids. The ends were cut back, 6 bases at V and 8 bases at J, with 17 bases in the middle. Germline lookup yields CDR1 MNHEY and CDR2 SVGAGI. The CDR3 loop is CASRAPQGFYSPLHF. CDR3 DNA sequence: TGTGCCAGCAGAGCCCCCCAGGGATTCTATTCACCCCTCCACTTT.

This chain links TRBV4-1 with TRBJ2-1; 10 nucleotides match TRBD1. V trimming: 1 base; J trimming: 6 bases; junction bases outside the gene matches: 0. Per germline, CDR1 MGHRA and CDR2 YSYEKL. The CDR3 extends over 14 amino acids. This CDR3 reads CASSQGTGGNEQFF. The CDR3 DNA is TGCGCCAGCAGCCAAGGGACAGGGGGCAATGAGCAGTTCTTC.

The chain carries TRBV11-3 and TRBJ2-4, with no clear D. The length of the CDR3 is 13 residues. Germline V CDR1 and CDR2: SGHNT, YENEEA. Trimming pared 2 bases from V and 12 bases from J, leaving 14 bases between. CDR3 residues: CASSLMVSSDQYF. DNA for the CDR3: TGTGCCAGCAGCTTAATGGTTTCGTCAGATCAGTACTTC.

This clone was detected only a few times. This sequence joins TRBV15 and TRBJ1-5; 10 bases fit TRBD1. Germline lookup yields CDR1 LNHNV and CDR2 YYDKDF (reference sequence). V was pared by 2 bases and J by 0 bases, with 10 bases of the junction left unmatched. CDR3 size: 19 residues. CDR3 nucleotide sequence: TGTGCCACCAGCAGAAGACGAGGGACAGGGGCTGATAGCAATCAGCCCCAGCATTTT. Translation gives CATSRRRGTGADSNQPQHF.

V gene TRBV6-4 combines with J gene TRBJ1-3; no clear D gene. The CDR3 loop spans 14 amino acids. Germline V gene sequence: CDR1 MRHNA, CDR2 SNTAGT. V was cut by 10 bases and J by 0 bases, with 13 bases left in between. Here the CDR3 DNA reads TGTGCCACCGACTCGGAGGGCTCTGGAAACACCATATATTTT. Amino acid sequence: CATDSEGSGNTIYF.

The V gene is TRBV7-9, the J gene TRBJ1-5, with D hard to call. V gave up 5 bases and J gave up 5 bases, with 13 bases separating them. CDR1 and CDR2 from the germline V gene are SEHNR and FQNEAQ (reference sequence). The CDR3 is made up of 14 amino acids. Here the CDR3 DNA reads TGTGCCAGCAGCGCTGCCAACGGGGATCAGCCCCAGCATTTT. This encodes CASSAANGDQPQHF.

This sequence joins TRBV27 and TRBJ2-3; TRBD2 matches 12 bases. The CDR3 extends over 15 amino acids. The germline V gene has CDR1 MNHEY and CDR2 SMNVEV (reference sequence). V was clipped by 11 bases and J by 2 bases; unmatched bases: 8. CDR3 nucleotides: TGTGCCTCTAGCGGGGGGGCCTTAATCACAGATACGCAGTATTTT. This codes for CASSGGALITDTQYF.

The chain is built from TRBV14 and TRBJ1-1, with D possibly TRBD1 on 6 matching bases. CDR1 and CDR2 (germline): SGHDN, FVKESK. The V and J ends lost 0 bases and 7 bases respectively, with 9 bases between them. The CDR3 consists of 13 residues. The chain's CDR3 is CASSQEPDSEAFF. As DNA, the CDR3 is TGTGCCAGCAGCCAAGAGCCGGACAGTGAAGCTTTCTTT.

The chain uses TRBV2 and TRBJ1-1; a weak D match, TRBD1 (5 bases). The CDR3 has 12 residues. Germline V gene lookup returns CDR1 SNHLY and CDR2 FYNNEI. Between the trimmed V and J ends, which lost 6 bases and 10 bases, there was a span of 15 bases. CDR3 DNA: TGTGCCAGCAGAAGGGGCGCGCCTGGAGCTTTCTTT. It is translated as CASRRGAPGAFF.

Here the CDR3 DNA reads TGTGCCAGCAGCCAAGATAGTACGACACCGATCGGCTACACCTTC. Translation gives CASSQDSTTPIGYTF. The genes are TRBV4-2 and TRBJ1-2, with D unresolved. Per the germline V gene, CDR1 is LGHNA and CDR2 is YNFKEQ. Trimming took off 0 bases at V and 8 bases at J, with 16 bases between the two ends. CDR3 size: 15 residues.

The rearrangement links TRBV5-1 to TRBJ1-2, with TRBD1 as a possible D gene (5 bases). Per germline, CDR1 SGHRS and CDR2 YFSETQ. V lost 0 bases to trimming and J lost 6 bases, with 12 bases between them. CDR3 length: 14 amino acids. The CDR3: CASSLDSSGNGYTF. Written as DNA, the CDR3 is TGCGCCAGCAGCTTGGACTCCTCAGGGAATGGCTACACCTTC.

The chain combines TRBV11-2 with TRBJ1-6, with D perhaps matching TRBD1 (6 bases). The V gene lost 2 bases and the J gene lost 5 bases, with 16 bases spanning the gap. The CDR3 runs to 17 residues. Looked up from germline, CDR1 is SGHAT and CDR2 is FQNNGV. The CDR3 DNA reads as TGTGCCAGCAGCTTACCCCGATTGGGGGCTCATAATTCACCCCTCCACTTT. Protein sequence: CASSLPRLGAHNSPLHF.

The chain recombines TRBV28 with TRBJ1-3, with a tentative D call TRBD1 (6 bases). The germline V gene encodes CDR1 MDHEN and CDR2 SYDVKM. Trimming shortened V by 3 bases and J by 0 bases, and 12 bases separated the two germline ends. This CDR3 is built from 16 residues. This chain's CDR3 is CASSFATGSSGNTIYF. The CDR3 coding sequence is TGTGCCAGCAGTTTTGCAACAGGGAGCTCTGGAAACACCATATATTTT.

This clone showed up just a few times. The V and J genes are TRBV7-2 and TRBJ2-5, with 9 bases lining up with TRBD1. Germline CDR1 is SGHTA and CDR2 is FQGNSA. The CDR3 is 16 residues long. V lost 3 bases and J lost 4; bases outside the gene matches: 9. The CDR3 protein is CASSFSPPTGGETQYF. The CDR3 nucleotides read TGTGCCAGCAGCTTCTCTCCCCCGACAGGGGGAGAGACCCAGTACTTC. The full variable domain, rest sourced from reference TRBV7-2 and TRBJ2-5, is GAGVSQSPSNKVTEKGKDVELRCDPISGHTALYWYRQSLGQGLEFLIYFQGNSAPDKSGLPSDRFSAERTGGSVSTLTIQRTQQEDSAVYLCASSFSPPTGGETQYFGPGTRLLVL.

V gene TRBV11-3 combines with J gene TRBJ1-3, with TRBD1 as a possible D gene (5 bases). Deletions cut 5 bases from V and 0 bases from J, with 17 bases between. Looked up from germline, CDR1 is SGHNT and CDR2 is YENEEA. The length of the CDR3 is 17 residues. The chain's CDR3 is CASSDRMGPDSGNTIYF. Here the CDR3 DNA reads TGTGCCAGCAGCGACAGAATGGGGCCCGACTCTGGAAACACCATATATTTT. The full variable domain, rest sourced from reference TRBV11-3 and TRBJ1-3, is EAGVVQSPRYKIIEKKQPVAFWCNPISGHNTLYWYLQNLGQGPELLIRYENEEAVDDSQLPKDRFSAERLKGVDSTLKIQPAELGDSAVYLCASSDRMGPDSGNTIYFGEGSWLTVV.

The CDR3 coding sequence is TGTGCCAGCAGCCCTCTAGCGTGGTCCTACAATGAGCAGTTCTTC. This encodes CASSPLAWSYNEQFF. The chain carries TRBV28 and TRBJ2-1, with D perhaps TRBD2 (6 bases). This CDR3 is 15 amino acids long. Germline V gene lookup returns CDR1 MDHEN and CDR2 SYDVKM. V gave up 6 bases and J gave up 1 base, with 13 bases separating them.

The chain combines TRBV9 with TRBJ1-1; D possibly corresponds to TRBD1 (5 bases). Germline lookup yields CDR1 SGDLS and CDR2 YYNGEE. This CDR3 is 15 amino acids long. Between the trimmed V and J ends, which lost 0 bases and 0 bases, there was a span of 9 bases. The CDR3: CASSVEGAMNTEAFF. The DNA of the CDR3 is TGTGCCAGCAGCGTAGAAGGGGCCATGAACACTGAAGCTTTCTTT.

The chain employs TRBV18 and TRBJ2-7, with 9 bases matching TRBD2. J was trimmed by 2 bases and V by 3 bases; bases with no gene match: 5. Germline V gene data show CDR1 as KGHSH and CDR2 as LQKENI. The CDR3 extends over 15 amino acids. This CDR3 reads CASSPRTSETYEQYF. CDR3 coding DNA: TGTGCCAGCTCACCCCGGACTAGCGAGACCTACGAGCAGTACTTC.

This clone turned up a few times. The chain joins TRBV30 to TRBJ1-2; TRBD1 might be the D (5 bases). The CDR3 length is 16 residues. The V gene lost 4 bases and the J gene lost 7 bases, with 25 bases spanning the gap. Germline CDR1 reads GTSNPN; CDR2 reads SVGIG (reference sequence). In nucleotides, the CDR3 is TGTGCCTGGATTCCATACGTAGGACACCAGAAGGGTGGCTACACCTTC. Its translation: CAWIPYVGHQKGGYTF.

This rearrangement joins TRBV5-6 to TRBJ1-2; TRBD1 agrees at 10 bases. Trimming removed 4 bases from V and 5 bases from J; junction bases left unmatched: 2. The germline CDR1 and CDR2 sequences are SGHDT and YYEEEE. This CDR3 contains 13 residues. The CDR3 here is CASSKGQGYGYTF. CDR3 DNA: TGTGCCAGCAGCAAGGGACAGGGGTATGGCTACACCTTC.

This rearrangement joins TRBV28 to TRBJ1-5; tentative D call: TRBD1 (6 bases). Trimming took 7 bases from V and 0 from J, leaving 16 bases between them. Germline V gene sequence: CDR1 MDHEN, CDR2 SYDVKM. The CDR3 has 16 residues. Written as DNA, the CDR3 is TGTGCCAGCACACCACAGGGACCCGATAGCAATCAGCCCCAGCATTTT. Its translation: CASTPQGPDSNQPQHF.

The chain joins TRBV12-3 or TRBV12-4 to TRBJ1-2; D might be TRBD1 (6 bases). CDR3 length: 12 residues. Trimming removed 6 bases at V and 8 bases at J, with 13 bases between. CDR3 in amino acids: CASRVQGVGYTF. CDR3 sequence (DNA): TGTGCCAGCAGGGTACAGGGCGTGGGCTACACCTTC.

CDR3 DNA: TGTGCCAGTCTACCTCTGACAGGGGGCATGGAGACCCAGTACTTC. This encodes CASLPLTGGMETQYF. The chain couples TRBV2 to TRBJ2-5, with 10 nucleotides matching TRBD1. This CDR3 contains 15 residues. CDR1 and CDR2 (germline): SNHLY, FYNNEI. The J segment lost 5 bases and the V segment lost 9 bases, leaving 12 bases of the junction unmatched.

The chain employs TRBV5-1 and TRBJ1-2; TRBD1 is a possible D gene (6 bases). Trimming shortened V by 1 base and J by 4 bases, and 20 bases separated the two germline ends. The CDR3 length is 17 residues. In germline, CDR1 is SGHRS, CDR2 YFSETQ. The CDR3 DNA reads TGCGCCAGCAGCTTGCAGGGGTGGGGAGCCCTACTCTATGGCTACACCTTC. Its protein product is CASSLQGWGALLYGYTF.

The chain couples TRBV27 to TRBJ1-2; tentatively, D is TRBD1 (5 bases). V shed 4 bases and J shed 1 base, with 13 bases lying between them. CDR1 and CDR2 from the germline V gene are MNHEY and SMNVEV (reference sequence). The CDR3 runs 15 residues. In DNA, the CDR3 is TGTGCCAGCAGTTACGACACAGACAGTAACTATGGCTACACCTTC. Translated, it gives CASSYDTDSNYGYTF.